This is a list of T cell receptor beta chains from one sample in a study of T cells after yellow fever vaccination. TCRdb fed the 5' RACE reads into MiXCR, producing one record per CDR3 protein. The sample lists hundreds of thousands of distinct CDR3 sequences, around 20% occurring once. Sample: PBMCs, taken before the yellow fever booster vaccination. All receptors come from a man between 18 and 29 years old who received the YFV17D yellow fever vaccine. Both conserved end residues are part of each CDR3. D genes are given only for firm matches. For some rows the clone size is stated as once, few or many, or as a class when expanded; others skip it.

clone_size	v_call	d_call	j_call	cdr3_nt	cdr3_aa
.	TRBV7-8	.	TRBJ2-3	TGTGCCAGCAGCCTACCTGGGGAATATACGCAGTATTTT	CASSLPGEYTQYF
.	TRBV6-5	.	TRBJ2-1	TGTGCCAGCAGTTTGGACTATAAGAATGAGCAGTTCTTC	CASSLDYKNEQFF
.	TRBV11-2	.	TRBJ2-3	TGTGCCAGCAGCTTAGAAGATATGGGGCCCCATACGCAGTATTTT	CASSLEDMGPHTQYF
few	TRBV6-5	.	TRBJ2-3	TGTGCCAGCAGTTATTTTGCAGGGGGCACAGATACGCAGTATTTT	CASSYFAGGTDTQYF
.	TRBV6-1	.	TRBJ2-1	TGTGCCAGCAGTCGGTCCTACAATGAGCAGTTCTTC	CASSRSYNEQFF
few	TRBV20-1	.	TRBJ1-6	TGCACCAGTGCGAGCCCCAGCGGCCCACCCGAGCCCCTCCACTTT	CTSASPSGPPEPLHF
few	TRBV5-1	.	TRBJ2-3	TGCGCCAGCAGCTTGGTCGGCGGGCACACCCTGGGTTATGGCACAGATACGCAGTATTTT	CASSLVGGHTLGYGTDTQYF
.	TRBV5-1	.	TRBJ1-1	TGCGCCAGCAGCTTGGAAGTGGGCAGGGGACAGAACACTGAAGCTTTCTTT	CASSLEVGRGQNTEAFF
.	TRBV5-1	.	TRBJ2-7	TGCGCCAGCAGCCCAGGGGTAGCAGGCGAGCAGTACTTC	CASSPGVAGEQYF
few	TRBV2	TRBD1	TRBJ1-5	TGTGCCAGCAGTGAACGCAGACAGGGGGGACAGCCCCAGCATTTT	CASSERRQGGQPQHF
.	TRBV5-1	TRBD1	TRBJ1-2	TGCGCCAGCAGCTTACAGGGGATTGCTGGCTACACCTTC	CASSLQGIAGYTF
few	TRBV25-1	TRBD1	TRBJ2-5	TGTGCCAGCAGAGGACAGGGGATGGGAGAGACCCAGTACTTC	CASRGQGMGETQYF
many	TRBV12-3/TRBV12-4	.	TRBJ2-7	TGTGCCAGCAGTTTTCTGGCCGAGCAGTACTTC	CASSFLAEQYF
many	TRBV2	.	TRBJ2-2	TGTGCCAGCAGGGTCAGGGAGGCCGGGGAGCTGTTTTTT	CASRVREAGELFF
few	TRBV6-5	.	TRBJ1-4	TGTGCCAGCAGGAGGGATACAACTAATGAAAAACTGTTTTTT	CASRRDTTNEKLFF
few	TRBV27	TRBD1	TRBJ1-1	TGTGCCAGCATGGGACAGGGCTACACTGAAGCTTTCTTT	CASMGQGYTEAFF
many	TRBV5-1	.	TRBJ2-4	TGCGCCAGCAGCCCCGGTGGGGGCGGGGGTGACATTCAGTACTTC	CASSPGGGGGDIQYF
few	TRBV9	.	TRBJ2-3	TGTGCCAGCAGCCCCCAGACCCATACAGATACGCAGTATTTT	CASSPQTHTDTQYF
few	TRBV23-1	TRBD1	TRBJ2-5	TGCGCCAGCAGAACAGACAGGGGGCAAGAGACCCAGTACTTC	CASRTDRGQETQYF
few	TRBV12-3/TRBV12-4	.	TRBJ1-2	TGTGCCTTGTCCACGGGGGTTAACTATGGCTACACCTTC	CALSTGVNYGYTF
.	TRBV5-1	.	TRBJ2-5	TGCGCCAGCAGCTTGATGACGGTACAAGAGACCCAGTACTTC	CASSLMTVQETQYF
once	TRBV5-4	TRBD2	TRBJ2-3	TGTGCCAGCAACCTCCGGACTAGCGGGCGCACAGATACGCAGTATTTT	CASNLRTSGRTDTQYF
few	TRBV20-1	.	TRBJ1-1	TGCAGTGCTAGGGTTGACAGAAACACTGAAGCTTTCTTT	CSARVDRNTEAFF
few	TRBV4-1	.	TRBJ1-1	TGCGCCAGCAGCCAAGTCTACATCGTTGGCACTGAAGCTTTCTTT	CASSQVYIVGTEAFF
.	TRBV27	.	TRBJ2-1	TGTGCCACCAAAGGCTGGGTTTTCAATGAGCAGTTCTTC	CATKGWVFNEQFF
few	TRBV4-3	.	TRBJ2-7	TGCGCCAGCAGCCAAGGCCAGGGGAGCAAGTACTTC	CASSQGQGSKYF